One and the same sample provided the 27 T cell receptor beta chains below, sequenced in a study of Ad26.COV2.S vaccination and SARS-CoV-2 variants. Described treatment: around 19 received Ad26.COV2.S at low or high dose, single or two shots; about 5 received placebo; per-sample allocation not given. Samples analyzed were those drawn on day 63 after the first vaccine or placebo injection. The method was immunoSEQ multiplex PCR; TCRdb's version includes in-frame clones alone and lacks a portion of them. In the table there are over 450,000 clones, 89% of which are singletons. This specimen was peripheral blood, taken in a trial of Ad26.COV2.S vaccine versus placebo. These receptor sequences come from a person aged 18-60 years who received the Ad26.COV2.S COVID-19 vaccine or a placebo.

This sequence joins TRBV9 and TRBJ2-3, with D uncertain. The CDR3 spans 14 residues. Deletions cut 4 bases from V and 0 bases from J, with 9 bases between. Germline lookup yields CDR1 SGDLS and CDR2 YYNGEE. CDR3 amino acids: CASSSGVSTDTQYF. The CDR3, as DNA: TGTGCCAGCAGCTCGGGCGTTAGCACAGATACGCAGTATTTT.

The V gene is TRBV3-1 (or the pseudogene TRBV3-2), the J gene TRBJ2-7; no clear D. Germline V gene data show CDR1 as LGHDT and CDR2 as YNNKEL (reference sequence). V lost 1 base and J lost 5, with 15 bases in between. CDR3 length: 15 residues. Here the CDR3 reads CASSQASVSGDEQYF. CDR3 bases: TGTGCCAGCAGCCAAGCGTCGGTTTCTGGGGACGAGCAGTACTTC.

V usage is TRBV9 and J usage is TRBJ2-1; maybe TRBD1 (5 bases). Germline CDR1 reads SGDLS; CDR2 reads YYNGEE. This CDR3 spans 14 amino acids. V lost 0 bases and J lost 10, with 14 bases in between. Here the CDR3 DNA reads TGTGCCAGCAGCGTAGCTTTTCAGGGTCCCGAGCAGTTCTTC. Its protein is CASSVAFQGPEQFF.

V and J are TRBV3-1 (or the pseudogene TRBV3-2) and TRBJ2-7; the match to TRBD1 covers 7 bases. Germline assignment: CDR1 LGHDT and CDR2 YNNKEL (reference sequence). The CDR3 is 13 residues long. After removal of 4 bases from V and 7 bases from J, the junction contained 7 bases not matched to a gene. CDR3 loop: CASSRQGVWEQYF. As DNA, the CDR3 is TGTGCCAGCAGCCGGCAGGGGGTTTGGGAGCAGTACTTC.

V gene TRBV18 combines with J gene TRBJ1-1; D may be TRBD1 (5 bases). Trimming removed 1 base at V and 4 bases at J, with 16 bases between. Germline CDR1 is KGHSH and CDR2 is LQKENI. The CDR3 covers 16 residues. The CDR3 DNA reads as TGTGCCAGCTCACCACTTTCAGGGTCTGGCAGCACTGAAGCTTTCTTT. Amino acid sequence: CASSPLSGSGSTEAFF.

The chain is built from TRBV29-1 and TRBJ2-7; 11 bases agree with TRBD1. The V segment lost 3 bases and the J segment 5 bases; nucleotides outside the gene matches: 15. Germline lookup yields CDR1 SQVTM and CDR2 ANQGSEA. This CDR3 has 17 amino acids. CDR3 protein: CSVEGASRDRGINEQYF. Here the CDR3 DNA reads TGCAGCGTTGAGGGGGCTAGCCGGGACAGGGGGATCAACGAGCAGTACTTC.

DNA for the CDR3: TGTGCCTGGAGTGTACGACTAGCGGGGGGGCAGGTTGAGCAGTTCTTC. Its protein is CAWSVRLAGGQVEQFF. This chain joins TRBV30 and TRBJ2-1; 14 bases fit TRBD2. This CDR3 is 16 amino acids long. CDR1 is GTSNPN and CDR2 is SVGIG in the germline V gene (reference sequence). The V segment lost 0 bases and the J segment 9 bases; nucleotides outside the gene matches: 7.

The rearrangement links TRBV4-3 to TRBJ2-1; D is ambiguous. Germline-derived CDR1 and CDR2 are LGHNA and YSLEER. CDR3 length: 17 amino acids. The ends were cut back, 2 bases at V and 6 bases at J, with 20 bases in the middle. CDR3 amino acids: CASSQPTTPYGGNEQFF. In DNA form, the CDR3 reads TGCGCCAGCAGCCAACCAACCACCCCCTACGGCGGCAATGAGCAGTTCTTC.

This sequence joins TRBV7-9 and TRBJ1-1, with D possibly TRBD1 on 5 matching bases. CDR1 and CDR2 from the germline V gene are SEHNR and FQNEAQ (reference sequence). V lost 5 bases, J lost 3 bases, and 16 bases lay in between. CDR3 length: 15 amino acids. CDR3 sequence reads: CASSLPSLGDTEAFF. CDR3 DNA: TGTGCCAGCAGCCTTCCGTCGCTGGGGGACACTGAAGCTTTCTTT.

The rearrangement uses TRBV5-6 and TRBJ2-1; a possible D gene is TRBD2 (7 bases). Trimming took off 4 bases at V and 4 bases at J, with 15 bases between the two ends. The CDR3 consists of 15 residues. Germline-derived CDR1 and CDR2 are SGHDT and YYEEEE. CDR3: CASSLGGRPYNEQFF. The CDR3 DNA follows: TGTGCCAGCAGCCTGGGGGGGCGCCCTTACAATGAGCAGTTCTTC.

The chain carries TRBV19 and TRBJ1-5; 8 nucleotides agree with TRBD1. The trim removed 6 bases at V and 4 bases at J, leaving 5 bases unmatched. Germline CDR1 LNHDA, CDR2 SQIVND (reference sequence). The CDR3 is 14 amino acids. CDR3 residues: CASSPTGGNQPQHF. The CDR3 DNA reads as TGTGCCAGTAGCCCAACAGGGGGTAATCAGCCCCAGCATTTT.

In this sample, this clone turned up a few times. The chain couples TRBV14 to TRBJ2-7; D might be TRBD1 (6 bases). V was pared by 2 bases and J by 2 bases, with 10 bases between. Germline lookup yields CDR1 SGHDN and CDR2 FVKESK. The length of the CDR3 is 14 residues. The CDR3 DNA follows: TGTGCCAGCAGCCAAAACAGGGCCACCTACGAGCAGTACTTC. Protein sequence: CASSQNRATYEQYF.

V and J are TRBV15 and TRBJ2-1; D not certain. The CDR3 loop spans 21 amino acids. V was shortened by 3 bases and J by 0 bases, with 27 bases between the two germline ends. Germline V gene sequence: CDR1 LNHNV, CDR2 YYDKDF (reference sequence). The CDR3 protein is CATSSRDGPHIRTSSYNEQFF. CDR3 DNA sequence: TGTGCCACCAGCAGTCGCGACGGTCCCCACATCCGAACGAGCTCCTACAATGAGCAGTTCTTC.

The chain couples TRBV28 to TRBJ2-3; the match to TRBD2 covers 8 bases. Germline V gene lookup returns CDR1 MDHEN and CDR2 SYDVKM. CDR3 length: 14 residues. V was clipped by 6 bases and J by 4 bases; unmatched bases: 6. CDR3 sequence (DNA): TGTGCCAGCAGGATTAGCGGGACTCCAGATACGCAGTATTTT. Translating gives CASRISGTPDTQYF.

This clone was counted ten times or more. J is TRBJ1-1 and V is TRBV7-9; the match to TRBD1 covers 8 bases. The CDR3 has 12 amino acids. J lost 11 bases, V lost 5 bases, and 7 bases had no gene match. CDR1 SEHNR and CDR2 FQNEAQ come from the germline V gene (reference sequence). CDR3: CASSPGGRGAFF. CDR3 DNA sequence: TGTGCCAGCAGCCCAGGGGGCCGTGGGGCTTTCTTT.

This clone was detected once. The CDR3 sequence: CASSLGGTSESYNEQFF. The DNA of the CDR3 is TGTGCCAGCAGCTTAGGTGGGACTAGCGAATCCTACAATGAGCAGTTCTTC. The chain carries TRBV11-2 and TRBJ2-1; 10 bases line up with TRBD2. In germline, CDR1 is SGHAT, CDR2 FQNNGV. The CDR3 has 17 amino acids. V lost 1 base to trimming and J lost 1 base; unmatched junction nucleotides: 4.

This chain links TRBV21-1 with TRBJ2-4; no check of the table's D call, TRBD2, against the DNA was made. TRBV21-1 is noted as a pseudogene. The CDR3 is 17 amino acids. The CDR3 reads CASSNSGICRAKNIQYF. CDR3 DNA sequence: TGTGCCAGCAGCAATTCCGGGATCTGTCGCGCCAAAAACATTCAGTACTTC.

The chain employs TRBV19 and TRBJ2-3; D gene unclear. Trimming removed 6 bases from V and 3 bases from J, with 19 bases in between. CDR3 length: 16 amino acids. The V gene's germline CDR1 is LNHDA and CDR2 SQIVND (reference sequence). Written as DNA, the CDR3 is TGTGCCAGTAGCCCCTTAGGAACGACTCGAACAGATACGCAGTATTTT. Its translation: CASSPLGTTRTDTQYF.

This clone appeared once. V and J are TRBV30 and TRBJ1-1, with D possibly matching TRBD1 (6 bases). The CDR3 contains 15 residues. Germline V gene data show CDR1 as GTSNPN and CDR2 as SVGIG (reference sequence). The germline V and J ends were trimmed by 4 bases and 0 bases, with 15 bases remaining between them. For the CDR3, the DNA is TGTGCCTGGACAAGGCTTGGGACAATGAACACTGAAGCTTTCTTT. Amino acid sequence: CAWTRLGTMNTEAFF.

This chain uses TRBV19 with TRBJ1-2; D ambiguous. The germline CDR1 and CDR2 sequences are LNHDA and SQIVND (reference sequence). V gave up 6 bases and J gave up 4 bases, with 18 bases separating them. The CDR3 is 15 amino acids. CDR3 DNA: TGTGCCAGTAGCTTCGGCCAGACTCCGTTCTATGGCTACACCTTC. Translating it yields CASSFGQTPFYGYTF.

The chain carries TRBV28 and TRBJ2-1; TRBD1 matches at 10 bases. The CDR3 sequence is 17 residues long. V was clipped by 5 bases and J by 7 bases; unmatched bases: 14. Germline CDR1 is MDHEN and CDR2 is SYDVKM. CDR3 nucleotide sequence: TGTGCCAGCAGTCCTATGTACCCGGGACAGGGGCTTAATGAGCAGTTCTTC. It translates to CASSPMYPGQGLNEQFF.

CDR3 coding DNA: TGTGCCACCCAACGGGGGCGGGACGGGGAGCTGTTTTTT. Amino acids: CATQRGRDGELFF. The gene calls are TRBV15 and TRBJ2-2; D tentatively fits TRBD1 or TRBD2 (6 bases each). The V end lost 8 bases, the J end lost 7 bases, and 14 bases lay between the germline ends. Germline values: CDR1 LNHNV, CDR2 YYDKDF (reference sequence). The CDR3 has 13 residues.

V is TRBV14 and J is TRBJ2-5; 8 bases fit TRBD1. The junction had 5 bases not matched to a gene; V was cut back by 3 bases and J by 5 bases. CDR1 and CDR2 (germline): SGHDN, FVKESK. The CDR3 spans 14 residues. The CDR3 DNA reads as TGTGCCAGCAGCCACCAGAGGACAGGGGAGACCCAGTACTTC. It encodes CASSHQRTGETQYF.

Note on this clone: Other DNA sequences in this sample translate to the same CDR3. The CDR3, as DNA: TGTGCCAGCTCACCATACGAAGCGGGAGGGTCCTACGAGCAGTACTTC. Amino acids: CASSPYEAGGSYEQYF. V gene TRBV18 combines with J gene TRBJ2-7; 10 bases are a match to TRBD2. Unmatched junction bases numbered 5, after V lost 2 bases and J lost 1 base. CDR1 is KGHSH and CDR2 is LQKENI in the germline V gene. This CDR3 spans 16 amino acids.

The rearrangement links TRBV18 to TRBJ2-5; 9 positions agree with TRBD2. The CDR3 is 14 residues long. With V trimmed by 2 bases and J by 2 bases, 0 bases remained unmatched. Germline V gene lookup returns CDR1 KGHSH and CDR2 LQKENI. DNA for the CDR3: TGTGCCAGCTCACCAGCGGGGGGGCAAGAGACCCAGTACTTC. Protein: CASSPAGGQETQYF.

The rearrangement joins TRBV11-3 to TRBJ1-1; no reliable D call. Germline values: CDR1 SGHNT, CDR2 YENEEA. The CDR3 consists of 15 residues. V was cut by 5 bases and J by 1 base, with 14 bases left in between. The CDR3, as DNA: TGTGCCAGCAGCCAATCCGGACGGGAGAACACTGAAGCTTTCTTT. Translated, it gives CASSQSGRENTEAFF.

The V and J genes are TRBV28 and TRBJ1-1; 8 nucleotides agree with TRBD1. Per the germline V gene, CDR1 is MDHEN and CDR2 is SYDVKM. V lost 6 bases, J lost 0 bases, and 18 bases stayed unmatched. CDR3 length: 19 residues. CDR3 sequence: CASSSISGTGAFMNTEAFF. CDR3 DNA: TGTGCCAGCAGCTCCATCTCCGGGACAGGCGCCTTTATGAACACTGAAGCTTTCTTT.